This TCR beta chain was observed in a study of blood T cell repertoires in COVID-19. Study context: Collection of acute and convalescent COVID-19 samples took place in the United States, Italy and Spain. In each case, the material was cDNA or gDNA derived from T cells, B-cell-depleted T cells, or PBMCs.

This table comes from immunoSEQ multiplex PCR, and its TCRdb copy is limited to in-frame clones, with some not included. This table holds a few hundred thousand clones, just under 90% found once. V dropped 5 bases and J dropped 8; count of bases not matched to a gene: 13. This CDR3 region has 17 residues. Germline assignment: CDR1 SEHNR and CDR2 FQNEAQ (reference sequence). Resolution of symptoms, clearance, or two negative PCRs was present in recovered Cohort 3 donors. This clone is a singleton in its sample. This receptor was taken from a woman aged 45-65 years who had recovered from COVID-19. V usage is TRBV7-9 and J usage is TRBJ1-6; 9 positions agree with TRBD1. Sequenced: PBMCs or T cells enriched from blood (not recorded which). In DNA, the CDR3 is TGTGCCAGCAGCCGATGGGGAACAGGGGGCGTGGATTCACCCCTCCACTTT. Its translation: CASSRWGTGGVDSPLHF.